Below, 16 T cell receptor beta chains from the same sample are listed, as sequenced in a study of T-cell memory formation after mild COVID-19. TCRdb recomputed calls from the 5' RACE reads with MiXCR, one row per CDR3 protein. The sample records just over 400,000 distinct CDR3 sequences, 20% to 30% being singletons. Source material: PBMCs or a T cell subset sorted from them (not recorded which). All receptors derive from an adult woman who had mild COVID-19 (a few samples of this study predate the infection). Cell type and time point are not known.

The gene calls are TRBV24-1 and TRBJ2-7; D is ambiguous. This CDR3 is 16 amino acids long. In germline, CDR1 is KGHDR, CDR2 SFDVKD. The V end was cut by 0 bases, the J end by 2 bases, with 13 bases between. This chain's CDR3 is CATSDLSADPPYEQYF. CDR3 nucleotide sequence: TGTGCCACCAGTGATTTGAGTGCGGACCCACCCTACGAGCAGTACTTC.

There are many counts of this clonotype. The chain is built from TRBV4-1 and TRBJ2-7; D is ambiguous. The CDR3 spans 14 residues. Germline values: CDR1 MGHRA, CDR2 YSYEKL. The V and J ends lost 3 bases and 2 bases respectively, with 11 bases between them. CDR3 sequence: CASSHDKGTYEQYF. CDR3 DNA sequence: TGCGCCAGCAGCCATGATAAAGGGACCTACGAGCAGTACTTC.

This clonotype was observed many times. One junction end disagrees with the germline gene, perhaps due to a read error. The V and J genes are TRBV5-1 and TRBJ2-3; no clear D. The germline gives CDR1 SGHRS, CDR2 YFSETQ. The length of the CDR3 is 13 residues. As DNA, the CDR3 is TGTGCCAGCAGCCCCTTAAGCACAGATACGCAGTATTTT. The encoded protein is CASSPLSTDTQYF.

The CDR3 DNA reads TGTGCCAGCCCCGAGCAGTACTTC. Its translation is CASPEQYF. The V call is TRBV7-3, the J call TRBJ2-7; D not resolved. V was cut by 8 bases and J by 6 bases, with 2 bases left in between. Per the germline V gene, CDR1 is SGHTA and CDR2 is FQGTGA. CDR3 size: 8 residues.

This clonotype occurred a few times. The V and J genes are TRBV29-1 and TRBJ2-2; the D gene could be TRBD1 or TRBD2 (5 bases each). Germline values: CDR1 SQVTM, CDR2 ANQGSEA. CDR3 length equals 13 residues. V was shortened by 4 bases and J by 5 bases, with 11 bases between the two germline ends. CDR3 sequence: CSVAGTSTGELFF. The CDR3 coding sequence is TGCAGCGTTGCCGGGACGAGTACCGGGGAGCTGTTTTTT.

This rearrangement joins TRBV9 to TRBJ2-7; D is unclear. The CDR3 extends over 13 amino acids. V gave up 4 bases and J gave up 6 bases, with 14 bases separating them. Germline V gene lookup returns CDR1 SGDLS and CDR2 YYNGEE. The chain's CDR3 is CASSPRVGSEQYF. The CDR3 DNA reads TGTGCCAGCAGCCCCCGCGTCGGCAGCGAGCAGTACTTC.

The V and J genes are TRBV7-8 and TRBJ2-1, with D possibly TRBD2 on 6 matching bases. The CDR3 runs to 14 residues. Germline V gene lookup returns CDR1 SGHVS and CDR2 FQNEAQ. Trimming left V 5 bases short and J 6 bases short, with 14 bases between. Written as DNA, the CDR3 is TGTGCCAGCAGCCGCCGGGAGTACATCAATGAGCAGTTCTTC. It specifies CASSRREYINEQFF.

At least ten counts were recorded for this clonotype. The chain has TRBV18 and TRBJ2-2; no clear D. From germline, CDR1 is KGHSH and CDR2 LQKENI. There are 16 residues in the CDR3. V gave up 0 bases and J gave up 1 base, with 9 bases separating them. The CDR3 loop is CASSPPSRENTGELFF. The DNA for the CDR3 is TGTGCCAGCTCACCACCGTCAAGGGAGAACACCGGGGAGCTGTTTTTT.

This clonotype was counted between two and nine times. The genes are TRBV5-1 and TRBJ1-1; weak D call: TRBD1 (5 bases). The V gene lost 0 bases and the J gene lost 1 base, with 10 bases spanning the gap. CDR3 size: 15 residues. Per germline, CDR1 SGHRS and CDR2 YFSETQ. CDR3 protein: CASSLATDKNTEAFF. DNA for the CDR3: TGCGCCAGCAGCTTGGCCACGGACAAGAACACTGAAGCTTTCTTT.

The V call is TRBV7-2, the J call TRBJ2-1, with 9 bases matching TRBD1. CDR1 is SGHTA and CDR2 is FQGNSA in the germline V gene. CDR3 length equals 16 residues. V was pared by 5 bases and J by 2 bases, with 7 bases of the junction left unmatched. CDR3 sequence reads: CASSAYRGPPYNEQFF. In DNA, the CDR3 is TGTGCCAGCAGCGCCTACAGGGGGCCACCCTACAATGAGCAGTTCTTC. Supplemented by reference TRBV7-2 and TRBJ2-1, the full variable domain reads GAGVSQSPSNKVTEKGKDVELRCDPISGHTALYWYRQSLGQGLEFLIYFQGNSAPDKSGLPSDRFSAERTGGSVSTLTIQRTQQEDSAVYLCASSAYRGPPYNEQFFGPGTRLTVL.

This clonotype occurred a few times. The rearrangement joins TRBV20-1 to TRBJ1-2; 9 bases are shared with TRBD1. V shed 5 bases, J shed 8 bases, and the junction held 9 bases outside the gene matches. CDR3 length equals 13 residues. The germline CDR1 and CDR2 sequences are DFQATT and SNEGSKA (reference sequence). The CDR3 protein is CSAPRQGGIGYTF. Here the CDR3 DNA reads TGCAGTGCTCCCCGACAGGGGGGGATAGGCTACACCTTC.

This clonotype was seen a handful of times. This chain uses TRBV29-1 with TRBJ1-1; D ambiguous. Germline CDR1 reads SQVTM; CDR2 reads ANQGSEA. V shed 7 bases and J shed 11 bases, with 8 bases lying between them. This CDR3 has 8 residues. CDR3 coding DNA: TGCAGCGGAGGAGACGCTTTCTTT. Amino acid sequence: CSGGDAFF.

This clonotype occurred a few times. The V call is TRBV7-6, the J call TRBJ2-1; 9 positions agree with TRBD2. The CDR3 has 17 amino acids. Germline assignment: CDR1 SGHVS and CDR2 FNYEAQ. The V and J ends lost 5 bases and 4 bases, in that order; junction bases with no gene match: 12. CDR3 coding DNA: TGTGCCAGCAGCCCGAATTTCCTAGCGGGGCCTTACAATGAGCAGTTCTTC. It encodes CASSPNFLAGPYNEQFF.

V is TRBV7-3 and J is TRBJ2-5; D perhaps matches TRBD2 (6 bases). Deletions cut 4 bases from V and 5 bases from J, with 11 bases between. The CDR3 covers 13 residues. Germline values: CDR1 SGHTA, CDR2 FQGTGA. CDR3 in amino acids: CASSSLAYETQYF. As DNA, the CDR3 is TGTGCCAGCAGCTCCCTAGCGTATGAGACCCAGTACTTC.

The V gene is TRBV7-8, the J gene TRBJ1-4; TRBD1 matches 7 bases. Losses at the gene ends were 4 bases for V and 8 bases for J; bases not matched to a gene: 13. This CDR3 has 16 residues. Germline V lookup: CDR1 SGHVS, CDR2 FQNEAQ. CDR3 DNA: TGTGCCAGCAGCTGGGACAGTCGGGCTCTGAACGAAAAACTGTTTTTT. Translation gives CASSWDSRALNEKLFF.

This chain links TRBV18 with TRBJ2-1; no clear D. Germline V gene lookup returns CDR1 KGHSH and CDR2 LQKENI. Trimming took 1 base from V and 7 from J, leaving 11 bases between them. The CDR3 loop spans 14 amino acids. In DNA form, the CDR3 reads TGTGCCAGCTCACCACTTTTGGGCGGAAATGAGCAGTTCTTC. Amino acid sequence: CASSPLLGGNEQFF.